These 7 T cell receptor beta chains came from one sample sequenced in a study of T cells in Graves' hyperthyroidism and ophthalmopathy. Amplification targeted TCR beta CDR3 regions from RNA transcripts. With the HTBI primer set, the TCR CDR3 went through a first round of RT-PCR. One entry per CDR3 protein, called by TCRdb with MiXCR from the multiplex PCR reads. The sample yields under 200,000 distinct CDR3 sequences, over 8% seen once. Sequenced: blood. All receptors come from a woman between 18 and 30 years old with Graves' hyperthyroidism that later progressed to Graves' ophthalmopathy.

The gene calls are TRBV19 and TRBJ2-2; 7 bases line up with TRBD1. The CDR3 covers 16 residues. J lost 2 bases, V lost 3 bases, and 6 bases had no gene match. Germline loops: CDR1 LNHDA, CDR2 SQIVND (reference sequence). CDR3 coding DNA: TGTGCCAGTAGTATGAGGGACAGAAGAAACACCGGGGAGCTGTTTTTT. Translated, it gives CASSMRDRRNTGELFF.

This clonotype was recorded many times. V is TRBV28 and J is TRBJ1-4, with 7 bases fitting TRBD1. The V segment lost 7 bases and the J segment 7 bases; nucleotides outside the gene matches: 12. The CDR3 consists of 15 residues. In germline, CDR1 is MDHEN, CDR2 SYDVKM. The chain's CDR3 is CASTVPGTEGEKLFF. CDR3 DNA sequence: TGTGCCAGCACGGTACCGGGGACAGAGGGTGAAAAACTGTTTTTT.

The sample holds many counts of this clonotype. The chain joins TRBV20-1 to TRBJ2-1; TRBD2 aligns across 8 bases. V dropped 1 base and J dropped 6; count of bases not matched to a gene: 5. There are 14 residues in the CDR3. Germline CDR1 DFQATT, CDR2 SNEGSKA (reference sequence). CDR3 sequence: CSARVAGGFNEQFF. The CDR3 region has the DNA TGCAGTGCTAGAGTGGCGGGAGGATTCAATGAGCAGTTCTTC.

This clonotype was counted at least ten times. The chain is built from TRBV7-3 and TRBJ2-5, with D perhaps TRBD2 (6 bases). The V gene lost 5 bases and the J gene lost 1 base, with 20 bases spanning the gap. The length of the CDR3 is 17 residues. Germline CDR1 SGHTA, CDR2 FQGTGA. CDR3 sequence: CASSPPRDFLVQETQYF. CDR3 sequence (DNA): TGTGCCAGCAGCCCCCCTCGGGACTTCCTCGTCCAAGAGACCCAGTACTTC.

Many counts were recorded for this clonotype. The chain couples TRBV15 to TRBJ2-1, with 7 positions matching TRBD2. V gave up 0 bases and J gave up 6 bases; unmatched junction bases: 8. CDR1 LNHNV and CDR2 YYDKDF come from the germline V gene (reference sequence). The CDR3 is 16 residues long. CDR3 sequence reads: CATSRDGLAVGNEQFF. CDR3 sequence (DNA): TGTGCCACCAGCAGAGATGGGCTAGCGGTGGGCAATGAGCAGTTCTTC.

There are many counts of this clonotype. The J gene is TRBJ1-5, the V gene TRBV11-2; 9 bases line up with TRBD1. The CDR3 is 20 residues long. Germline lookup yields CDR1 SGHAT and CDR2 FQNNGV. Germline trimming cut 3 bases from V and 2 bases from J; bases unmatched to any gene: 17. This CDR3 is CASSLDLGQGRTGGNQPQHF. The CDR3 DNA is TGTGCCAGCAGCTTGGACCTTGGGCAGGGTAGGACAGGGGGCAATCAGCCCCAGCATTTT.

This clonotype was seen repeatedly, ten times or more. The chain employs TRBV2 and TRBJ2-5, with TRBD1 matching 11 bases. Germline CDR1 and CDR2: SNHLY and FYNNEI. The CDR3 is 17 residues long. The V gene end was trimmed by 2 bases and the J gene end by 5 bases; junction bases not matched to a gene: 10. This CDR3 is CASSERTGGALSETQYF. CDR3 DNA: TGTGCCAGCAGTGAAAGGACAGGGGGCGCTCTCTCGGAGACCCAGTACTTC.